Shown below are 11 T cell receptor beta chains from a single sample sequenced in a study of T cells in Graves' hyperthyroidism and ophthalmopathy. Using RNA transcripts as the source, TCR beta CDR3 regions were amplified. The TCR CDR3 first-round RT-PCR relied on the HTBI primer set. TCRdb itself ran the multiplex PCR reads through MiXCR, one entry per CDR3 protein. The sample records about 420,000 distinct CDR3 sequences, less than 20% being singletons. Sample: blood. The receptors were sampled from a woman younger than 30 with Graves' hyperthyroidism.

This chain uses TRBV7-8 with TRBJ1-2; tentative D call: TRBD1 (6 bases). Germline V gene data show CDR1 as SGHVS and CDR2 as FQNEAQ. This CDR3 is built from 14 residues. V was trimmed by 3 bases and J by 7 bases, leaving 15 bases between them. The CDR3 DNA reads TGTGCCAGCAGCTTTCTTCGGGGGGCGAGTGGCTACACCTTC. It translates to CASSFLRGASGYTF.

This clonotype occurred many times. V and J are TRBV15 and TRBJ1-1, with a tentative D call TRBD1 (6 bases). V gave up 8 bases and J gave up 0 bases, with 16 bases separating them. The germline V gene has CDR1 LNHNV and CDR2 YYDKDF (reference sequence). The CDR3 loop spans 15 amino acids. The CDR3 protein is CATGGGSRLNTEAFF. The CDR3 DNA follows: TGTGCCACCGGTGGGGGCAGCCGGTTGAACACTGAAGCTTTCTTT.

This chain links TRBV10-3 with TRBJ2-7, with 12 bases lining up with TRBD2. The CDR3 contains 14 residues. CDR1 is ENHRY, CDR2 SYGVKD, per germline. The junction had 6 bases not matched to a gene; V was cut back by 10 bases and J by 2 bases. The DNA of the CDR3 is TGTGCCACCGCGACTAGCGGGGGTACCTACGAGCAGTACTTC. As protein: CATATSGGTYEQYF.

The chain combines TRBV5-1 with TRBJ2-5; D may match TRBD1 or TRBD2 (5 bases each). V was trimmed by 0 bases and J by 4 bases, leaving 13 bases between them. CDR1 SGHRS and CDR2 YFSETQ come from the germline V gene. This CDR3 comprises 15 residues. The CDR3 sequence is CASSLVPGPRETQYF. CDR3 DNA sequence: TGCGCCAGCAGCTTGGTTCCGGGACCTCGAGAGACCCAGTACTTC.

At least ten counts were recorded for this clonotype. This chain links TRBV19 with TRBJ1-2; 10 bases are a match to TRBD1. The CDR3 is made up of 15 amino acids. V shed 4 bases and J 1 base; nucleotides not matched to a gene: 3. Germline values: CDR1 LNHDA, CDR2 SQIVND (reference sequence). The CDR3 nucleotides read TGTGCCAGTAGTACCCGGGACAGGGGTAACTATGGCTACACCTTC. Protein sequence: CASSTRDRGNYGYTF.

This clonotype showed up many times. The gene calls are TRBV7-8 and TRBJ2-7, with a tentative D call TRBD2 (6 bases). CDR1 SGHVS and CDR2 FQNEAQ come from the germline V gene. V was clipped by 5 bases and J by 0 bases, with 11 bases between them. The CDR3 is 14 amino acids. The CDR3 here is CASSQTGSSYEQYF. The DNA of the CDR3 is TGTGCCAGCAGCCAAACCGGGAGCTCCTACGAGCAGTACTTC.

In its sample, this clonotype was seen many times. The chain uses TRBV2 and TRBJ1-2; no definite D call. The V gene's germline CDR1 is SNHLY and CDR2 FYNNEI. This CDR3 is 13 amino acids long. The V end lost 2 bases, the J end lost 2 bases, and 6 bases lay between the germline ends. In DNA, the CDR3 is TGTGCCAGCAGTGAAAACATGAACTATGGCTACACCTTC. This encodes CASSENMNYGYTF.

This clonotype was seen at least ten times. The gene calls are TRBV4-1 and TRBJ2-7, with 8 bases aligning to TRBD2. Per germline, CDR1 MGHRA and CDR2 YSYEKL. CDR3 length: 15 amino acids. V trimming: 4 bases; J trimming: 6 bases; junction bases outside the gene matches: 11. The CDR3: CASSRREGSGVEQYF. CDR3 bases: TGCGCCAGCAGCCGACGAGAGGGTAGCGGGGTCGAGCAGTACTTC.

The chain joins TRBV3-1 to TRBJ2-1; 11 bases align to TRBD2. The junction had 10 bases not matched to a gene; V was cut back by 2 bases and J by 10 bases. The CDR3 is 16 amino acids. Germline assignment: CDR1 LGHDT and CDR2 YNNKEL (reference sequence). CDR3 region: CASSQPGLLAGEEQFF. In nucleotides, the CDR3 is TGTGCCAGCAGCCAACCCGGGTTACTAGCGGGGGAAGAGCAGTTCTTC.

This clonotype was seen more than once but under ten times. The chain carries TRBV9 and TRBJ1-2, with 8 bases lining up with TRBD1. The CDR3 totals 16 residues. Germline V gives CDR1 SGDLS, CDR2 YYNGEE. J was trimmed by 8 bases and V by 0 bases; bases with no gene match: 12. The CDR3 DNA reads as TGTGCCAGCAGCGTAGGGACAGGGAATATTCTCTACGGCTACACCTTC. Its translation is CASSVGTGNILYGYTF. Full variable domain (rest looked up from reference TRBV9 and TRBJ1-2): DSGVTQTPKHLITATGQRVTLRCSPRSGDLSVYWYQQSLDQGLQFLIQYYNGEERAKGNILERFSAQQFPDLHSELNLSSLELGDSALYFCASSVGTGNILYGYTFGSGTRLTVV.

This clonotype was seen repeatedly, ten times or more. The CDR3 sequence is CASSDLWAAPDTQYF. CDR3 bases: TGTGCCAGCAGTGACCTCTGGGCGGCCCCAGATACGCAGTATTTT. The chain is built from TRBV2 and TRBJ2-3; D not resolved. With 3 bases removed from V and 4 bases from J, the gap between germline ends came to 14 bases. Germline lookup yields CDR1 SNHLY and CDR2 FYNNEI. This CDR3 has 15 residues.